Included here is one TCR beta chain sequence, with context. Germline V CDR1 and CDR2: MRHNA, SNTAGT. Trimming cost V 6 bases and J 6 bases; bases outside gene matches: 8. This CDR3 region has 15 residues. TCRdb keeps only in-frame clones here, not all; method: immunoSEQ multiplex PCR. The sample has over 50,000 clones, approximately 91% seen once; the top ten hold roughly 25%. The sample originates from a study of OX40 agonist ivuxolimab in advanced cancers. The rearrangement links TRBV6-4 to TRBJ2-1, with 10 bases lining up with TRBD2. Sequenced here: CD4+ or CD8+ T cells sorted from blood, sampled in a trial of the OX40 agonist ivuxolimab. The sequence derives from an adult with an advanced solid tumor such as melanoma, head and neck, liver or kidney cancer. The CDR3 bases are TGTGCCAGCAGCACCGGGACTAGCGCAGTCAATGAGCAGTTCTTC. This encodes CASSTGTSAVNEQFF.